This T cell receptor beta chain was recorded in a study of T cell changes during pregnancy in multiple sclerosis. Clones were read by immunoSEQ multiplex PCR, and TCRdb kept only the in-frame ones, dropping some. The repertoire consists of some 60,000 clones, with more than 85% occurring once and the leading ten covering about 3.8%. V lost 4 bases and J lost 3; bases outside the gene matches: 6. Germline V gene data show CDR1 as SGHTA and CDR2 as FQGNSA. This CDR3 region has 15 residues. The rearrangement uses TRBV7-2 and TRBJ2-3, with 8 nucleotides matching TRBD1. This TCR was recovered from a female donor in good health, enrolled as a control in a pregnancy study. The sequencing here drew on peripheral blood, taken after pregnancy. The CDR3: CASSSSRTGTDTQYF. In DNA, the CDR3 is TGTGCCAGCAGCTCCTCCCGGACAGGGACAGATACGCAGTATTTT.